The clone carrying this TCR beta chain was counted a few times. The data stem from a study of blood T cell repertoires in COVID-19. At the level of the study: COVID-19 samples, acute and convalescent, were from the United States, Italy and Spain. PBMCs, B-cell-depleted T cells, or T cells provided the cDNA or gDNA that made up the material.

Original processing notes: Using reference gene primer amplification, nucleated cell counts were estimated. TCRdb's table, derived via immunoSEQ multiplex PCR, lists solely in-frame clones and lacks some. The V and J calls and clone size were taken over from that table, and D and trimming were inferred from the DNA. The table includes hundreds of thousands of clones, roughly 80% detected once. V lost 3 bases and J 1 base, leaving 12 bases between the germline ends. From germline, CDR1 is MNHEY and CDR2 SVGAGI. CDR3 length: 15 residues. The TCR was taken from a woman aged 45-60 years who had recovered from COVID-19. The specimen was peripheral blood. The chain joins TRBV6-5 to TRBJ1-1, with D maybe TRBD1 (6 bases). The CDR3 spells CASSYQGQQNTEAFF. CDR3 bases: TGTGCCAGCAGTTATCAGGGACAACAGAACACTGAAGCTTTCTTT.